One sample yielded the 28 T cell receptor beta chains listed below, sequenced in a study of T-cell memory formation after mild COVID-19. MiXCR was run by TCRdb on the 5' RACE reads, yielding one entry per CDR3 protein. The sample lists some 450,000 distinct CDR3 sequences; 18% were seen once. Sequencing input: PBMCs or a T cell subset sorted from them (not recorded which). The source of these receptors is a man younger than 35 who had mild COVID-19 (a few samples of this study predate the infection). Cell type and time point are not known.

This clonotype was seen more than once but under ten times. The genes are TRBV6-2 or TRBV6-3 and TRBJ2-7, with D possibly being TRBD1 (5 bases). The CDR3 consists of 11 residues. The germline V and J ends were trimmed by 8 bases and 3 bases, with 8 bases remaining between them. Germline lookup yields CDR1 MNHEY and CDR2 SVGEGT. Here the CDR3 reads CASGRDYEQYF. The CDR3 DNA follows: TGTGCCAGCGGCAGGGACTACGAGCAGTACTTC.

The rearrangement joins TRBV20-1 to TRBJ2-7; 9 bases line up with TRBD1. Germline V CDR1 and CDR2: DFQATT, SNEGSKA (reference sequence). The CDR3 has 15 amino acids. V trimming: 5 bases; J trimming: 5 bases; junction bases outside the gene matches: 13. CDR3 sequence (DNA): TGCAGTGCTCAACCGGACAGGGGCTTAAAGAACGAGCAGTACGTC. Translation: CSAQPDRGLKNEQYV.

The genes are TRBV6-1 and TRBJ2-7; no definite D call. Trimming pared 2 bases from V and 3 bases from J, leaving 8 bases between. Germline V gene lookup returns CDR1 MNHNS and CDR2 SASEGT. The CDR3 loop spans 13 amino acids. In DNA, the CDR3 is TGTGCCAGCAGTGAATTTGACGGCTACGAGCAGTACGTC. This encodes CASSEFDGYEQYV.

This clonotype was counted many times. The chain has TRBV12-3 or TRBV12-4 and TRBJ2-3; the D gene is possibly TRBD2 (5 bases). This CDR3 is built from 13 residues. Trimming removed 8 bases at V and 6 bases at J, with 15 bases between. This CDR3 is CASCNQRGDTQYF. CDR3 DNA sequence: TGTGCCAGCTGCAATCAAAGAGGGGATACGCAGTATTTT.

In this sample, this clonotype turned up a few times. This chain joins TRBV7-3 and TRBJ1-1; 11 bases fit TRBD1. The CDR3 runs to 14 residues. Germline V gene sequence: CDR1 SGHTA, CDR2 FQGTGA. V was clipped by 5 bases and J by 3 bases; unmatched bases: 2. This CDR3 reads CASSVDRGHTEAFF. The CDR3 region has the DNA TGTGCCAGCAGCGTGGACAGGGGGCACACTGAAGCTTTCTTT.

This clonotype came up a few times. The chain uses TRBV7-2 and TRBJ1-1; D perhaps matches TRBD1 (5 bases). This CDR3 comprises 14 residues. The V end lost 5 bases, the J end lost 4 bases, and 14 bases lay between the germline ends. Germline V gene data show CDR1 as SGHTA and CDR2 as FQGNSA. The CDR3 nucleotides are TGTGCCAGCAGCCGAGGCGGGGGGTCCACTGAAGCTTTCTTT. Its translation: CASSRGGGSTEAFF.

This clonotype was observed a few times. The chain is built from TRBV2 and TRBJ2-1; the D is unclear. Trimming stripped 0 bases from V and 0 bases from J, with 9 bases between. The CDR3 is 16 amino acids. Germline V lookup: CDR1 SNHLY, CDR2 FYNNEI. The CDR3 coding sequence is TGTGCCAGCAGTGAAGCGACAAGGGTCTCCTACAATGAGCAGTTCTTC. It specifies CASSEATRVSYNEQFF. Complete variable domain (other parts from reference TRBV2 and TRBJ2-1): EPEVTQTPSHQVTQMGQEVILRCVPISNHLYFYWYRQILGQKVEFLVSFYNNEISEKSEIFDDQFSVERPDGSNFTLKIRSTKLEDSAMYFCASSEATRVSYNEQFFGPGTRLTVL.

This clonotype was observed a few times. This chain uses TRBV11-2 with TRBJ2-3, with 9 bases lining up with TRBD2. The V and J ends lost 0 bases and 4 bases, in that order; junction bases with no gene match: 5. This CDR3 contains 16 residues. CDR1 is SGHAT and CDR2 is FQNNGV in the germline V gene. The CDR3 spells CASSLDRGGGADTQYF. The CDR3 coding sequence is TGTGCCAGCAGCTTAGATCGAGGCGGGGGGGCAGATACGCAGTATTTT.

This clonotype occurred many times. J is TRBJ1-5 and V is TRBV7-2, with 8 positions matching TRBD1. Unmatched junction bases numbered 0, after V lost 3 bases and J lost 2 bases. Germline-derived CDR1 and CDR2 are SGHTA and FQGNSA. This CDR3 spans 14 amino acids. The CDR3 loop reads CASSLDRGNQPQHF. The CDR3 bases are TGTGCCAGCAGCTTGGACAGGGGCAATCAGCCCCAGCATTTT.

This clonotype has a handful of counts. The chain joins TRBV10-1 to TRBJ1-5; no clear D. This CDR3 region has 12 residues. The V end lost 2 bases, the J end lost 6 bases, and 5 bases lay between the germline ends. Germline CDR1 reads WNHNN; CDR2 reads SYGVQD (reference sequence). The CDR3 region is CASSENTQPQHF. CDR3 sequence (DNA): TGCGCCAGCAGTGAGAATACTCAGCCCCAGCATTTT.

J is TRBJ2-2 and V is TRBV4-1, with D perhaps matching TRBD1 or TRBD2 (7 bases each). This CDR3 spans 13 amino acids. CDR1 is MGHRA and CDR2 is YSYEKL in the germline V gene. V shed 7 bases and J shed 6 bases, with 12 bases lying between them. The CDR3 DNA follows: TGCGCCAGCAACTCAGGGGGGGCCGGGGAGCTGTTTTTT. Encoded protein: CASNSGGAGELFF.

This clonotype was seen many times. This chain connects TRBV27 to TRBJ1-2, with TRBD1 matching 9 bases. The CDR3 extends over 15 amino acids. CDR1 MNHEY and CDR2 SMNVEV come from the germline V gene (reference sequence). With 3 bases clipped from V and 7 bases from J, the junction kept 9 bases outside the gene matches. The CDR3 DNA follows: TGTGCCAGCAGTTTCACAAGGACAGGGGAGTTTGGCTACACCTTC. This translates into CASSFTRTGEFGYTF.

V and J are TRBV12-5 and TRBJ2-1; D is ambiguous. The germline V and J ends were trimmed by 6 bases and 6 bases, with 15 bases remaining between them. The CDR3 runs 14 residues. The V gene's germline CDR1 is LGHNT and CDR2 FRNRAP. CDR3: CASGYDSEANEQFF. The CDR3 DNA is TGTGCTAGTGGCTACGACTCCGAGGCCAATGAGCAGTTCTTC.

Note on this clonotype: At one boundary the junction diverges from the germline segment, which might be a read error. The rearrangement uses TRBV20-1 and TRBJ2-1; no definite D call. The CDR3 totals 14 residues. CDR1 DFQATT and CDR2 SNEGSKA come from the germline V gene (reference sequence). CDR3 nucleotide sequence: TGCAGTGCTAGAGATATCGCCTCCAACAATGAGCAGTTCTTC. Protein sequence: CSARDIASNNEQFF.

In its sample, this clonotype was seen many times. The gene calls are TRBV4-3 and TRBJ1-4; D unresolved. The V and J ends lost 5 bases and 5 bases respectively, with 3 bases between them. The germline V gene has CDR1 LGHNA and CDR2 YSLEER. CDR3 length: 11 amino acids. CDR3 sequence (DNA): TGCGCCAGCAGCATAAATGAAAAACTGTTTTTT. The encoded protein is CASSINEKLFF.

DNA of the CDR3: TGTGCCATCAGTGAGTCGGGGAGGGATTTAGTGAACACTGAAGCTTTCTTT. Its protein is CAISESGRDLVNTEAFF. The chain is built from TRBV10-3 and TRBJ1-1; unclear D gene. V shed 0 bases and J shed 0 bases, with 14 bases lying between them. This CDR3 is built from 17 residues. Germline V gene sequence: CDR1 ENHRY, CDR2 SYGVKD.

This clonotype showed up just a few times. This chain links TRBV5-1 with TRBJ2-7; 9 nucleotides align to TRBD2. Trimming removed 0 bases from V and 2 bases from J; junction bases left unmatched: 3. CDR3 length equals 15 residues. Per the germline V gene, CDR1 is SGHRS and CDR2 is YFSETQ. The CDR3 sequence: CASSLAGGGAYEQYF. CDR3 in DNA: TGCGCCAGCAGCTTGGCTGGCGGGGGGGCCTACGAGCAGTACTTC.

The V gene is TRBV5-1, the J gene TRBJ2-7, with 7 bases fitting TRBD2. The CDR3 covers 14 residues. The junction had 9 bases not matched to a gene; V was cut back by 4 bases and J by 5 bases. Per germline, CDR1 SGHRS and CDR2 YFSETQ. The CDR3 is CASSRGEAGDEQYV. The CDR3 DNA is TGCGCCAGCAGCCGGGGGGAGGCCGGAGACGAGCAGTACGTC.

The CDR3 DNA reads as TGCGCCAGCAGCCCTCGACAGGGTTCGAACACTGAAGCTTTCTTT. Translating gives CASSPRQGSNTEAFF. V is TRBV4-1 and J is TRBJ1-1; 7 bases align to TRBD1. Germline CDR1 MGHRA, CDR2 YSYEKL. After removal of 4 bases from V and 1 base from J, the junction contained 6 bases not matched to a gene. The CDR3 runs to 15 residues.

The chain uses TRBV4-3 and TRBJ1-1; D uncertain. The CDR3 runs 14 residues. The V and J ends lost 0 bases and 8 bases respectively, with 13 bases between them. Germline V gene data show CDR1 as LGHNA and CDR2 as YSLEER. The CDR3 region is CASSQDTAHEEAFF. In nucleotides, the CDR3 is TGCGCCAGCAGCCAAGATACGGCTCACGAAGAAGCTTTCTTT.

The CDR3 bases are TGTGCCAGCCGACAGGGGGCGAGTGAGCAGTACTTC. Translating gives CASRQGASEQYF. J is TRBJ2-7 and V is TRBV6-6, with 10 bases fitting TRBD1. Germline V gives CDR1 MNHNY, CDR2 SVGAGI (reference sequence). This CDR3 has 12 residues. V gave up 8 bases and J gave up 7 bases; unmatched junction bases: 5.

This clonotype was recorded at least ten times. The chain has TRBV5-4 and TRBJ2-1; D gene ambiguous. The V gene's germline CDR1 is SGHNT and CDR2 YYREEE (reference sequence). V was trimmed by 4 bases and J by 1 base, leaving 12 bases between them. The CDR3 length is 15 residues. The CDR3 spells CASSPGVGSYNEQFF. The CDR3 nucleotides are TGTGCCAGCAGCCCGGGCGTGGGGTCCTACAATGAGCAGTTCTTC.

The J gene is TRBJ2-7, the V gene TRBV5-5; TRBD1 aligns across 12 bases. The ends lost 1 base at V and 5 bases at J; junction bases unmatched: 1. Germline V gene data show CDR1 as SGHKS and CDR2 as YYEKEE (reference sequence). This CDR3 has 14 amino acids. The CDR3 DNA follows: TGTGCCAGCAGCTTGAGGGACAGGGGGCACGAGCAGTACGTC. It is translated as CASSLRDRGHEQYV.

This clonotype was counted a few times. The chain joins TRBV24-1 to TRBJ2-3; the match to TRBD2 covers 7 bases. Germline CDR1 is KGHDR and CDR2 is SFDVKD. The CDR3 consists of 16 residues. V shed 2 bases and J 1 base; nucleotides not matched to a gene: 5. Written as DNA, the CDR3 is TGTGCCACCAGTGATTCAGGGAGGGTTGGCACAGATACGCAGTATTTT. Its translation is CATSDSGRVGTDTQYF.

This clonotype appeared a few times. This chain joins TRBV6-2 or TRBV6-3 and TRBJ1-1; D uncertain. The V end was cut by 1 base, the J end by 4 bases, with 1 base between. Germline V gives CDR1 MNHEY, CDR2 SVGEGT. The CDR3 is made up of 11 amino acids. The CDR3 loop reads CASSYFTEAFF. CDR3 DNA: TGTGCCAGCAGTTACTTCACTGAAGCTTTCTTT.

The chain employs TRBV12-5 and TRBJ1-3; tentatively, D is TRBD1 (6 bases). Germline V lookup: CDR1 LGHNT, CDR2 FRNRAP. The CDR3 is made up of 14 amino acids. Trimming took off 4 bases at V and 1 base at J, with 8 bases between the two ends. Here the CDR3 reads CASGSGASGNTIYF. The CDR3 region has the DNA TGTGCTAGTGGTTCGGGGGCATCTGGAAACACCATATATTTT.

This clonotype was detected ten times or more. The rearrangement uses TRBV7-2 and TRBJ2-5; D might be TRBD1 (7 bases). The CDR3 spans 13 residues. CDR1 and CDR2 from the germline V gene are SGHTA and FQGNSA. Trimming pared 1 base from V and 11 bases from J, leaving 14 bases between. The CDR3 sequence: CASSLELRDRQYF. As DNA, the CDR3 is TGTGCCAGCAGCTTAGAGTTGCGGGACAGACAGTACTTC.

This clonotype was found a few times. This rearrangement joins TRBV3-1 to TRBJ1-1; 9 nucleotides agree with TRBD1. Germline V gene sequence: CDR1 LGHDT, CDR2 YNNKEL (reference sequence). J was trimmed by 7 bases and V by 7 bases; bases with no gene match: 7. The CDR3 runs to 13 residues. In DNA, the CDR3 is TGTGCCAGCACCCTCACAGGGGGCGATGAAGCTTTCTTT. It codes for CASTLTGGDEAFF.